The text below deals with one T cell receptor beta chain. Its recognized antigen is unknown. The record has no base qualities; no much larger clone is one base away. This sample was included in a study of blood T cell repertoires in COVID-19 (dated by TCRdb to 2020 to 2021). Concerning the study at large: Samples from collaborators originated in the United States, Italy and Spain and spanned both the acute and convalescent phases of COVID-19. The material from the prospective study consisted of cDNA or gDNA derived from T cells, B-cell-depleted T cells, or PBMCs. The dataset comprised deeply sampled blood TCRbeta repertoires from subjects exposed to, actively infected with, or recovered from COVID-19. The repertoires were released in a freely available public database meant as a resource for research on the immune response to SARS-CoV-2. Samples came from the ongoing ImmuneRACE study (first 160 participants) plus 1,254 subjects from 6 global collaborators. Sample metadata almost always included a de-identified subject ID, COVID-19 status, age in years and sex. Where available, HLA class I and class II types were taken from metadata supplied by the sample provider and were not determined by assay-based typing. The investigation overall reported the following: The amount of clinical and demographic metadata varied by source and participant and was provided uncurated.

TCRbeta CDR3 regions were amplified from genomic DNA by means of the immunoSEQ Assay, a bias-controlled multiplex PCR. Processing in the source paper ran as follows. Nucleated cell counts per sample were estimated from amplification of reference gene primers within the assay. Sequence reads were collapsed and filtered to measure the absolute abundance of every unique TCRbeta CDR3 rearrangement. For each sample, productive Simpson clonality was calculated as the square root of Simpson's diversity index across productive rearrangements. TCRdb mirrors the immuneACCESS table, restricted to in-frame sequences. Some clones are absent from its copies; in checked studies, under half trace to an unresolved V gene, and the reason for the others is unknown. D and trimming come from the DNA, and the V and J calls and clone size come from that table. The sample records about 50,000 clones, roughly 82% of which are singletons. The ten most abundant clones make up roughly 2.1% of the sample.

The collaborating institutions used their own protocols to collect whole blood in K2EDTA tubes. Collaborator samples were shipped for TCRbeta analysis as frozen whole blood, isolated PBMCs, or DNA extracted from either sample type. According to the germline V gene (reference sequence), CDR1 reads SEHNR and CDR2 reads FQNEAQ. The CDR3 numbers 17 residues from cysteine through phenylalanine. Only CDR3 DNA remains: 51 bases, in frame from the first base. Trimming accounts for 4 bases at V and 0 bases at J, while the number of junction bases matched to no gene is 9. Recombination connected TRBV7-9 to TRBJ1-3, and 7 bases in between align with TRBD1. The origin of this receptor is a woman aged 60-70 years with acute or convalescent COVID-19. The sample taken for sequencing was peripheral blood. The sequenced DNA: TGTGCCAGCAGCTCTCAACTGGGACAGACCTCTGGAAACACCATATATTTT. Its product reads: CASSSQLGQTSGNTIYF.